The rows below give T cell receptor beta chains drawn from one sample of a study of cytomegalovirus exposure and HLA in healthy donors. Assay: immunoSEQ multiplex PCR; the TCRdb copy retains only in-frame clones and omits some. This sample has 200,000 to 300,000 clones, with 70% to 90% found just once. Material for sequencing was PBMCs. The receptors were gathered from a woman in her 40s in good health and CMV-seropositive. CDR3s include the opening cysteine and the closing phenylalanine or tryptophan. D genes are given only for firm matches. Part of the rows lack a size; the others show once, few, many or a class for expanded clones.

size | J | V | D | DNA | CDR3
. | TRBJ2-5 | TRBV6-6 | . | TGTGCCAGCAGAGCGGACGGAAAAGAGACCCAGTACTTC | CASRADGKETQYF
. | TRBJ1-4 | TRBV6-6 | TRBD1 | TGTGCCAGCGGATCCCTGGACAGGGCAGGAGGGGAAAAACTGTTTTTT | CASGSLDRAGGEKLFF
. | TRBJ2-5 | TRBV6-6 | . | TGTGCCAGCAGCGGCAGTACAGGGTTTCAAGAGACCCAGTACTTC | CASSGSTGFQETQYF
. | TRBJ1-2 | TRBV28 | TRBD1 | TGTGCCAGCAGTTTCCCAGGGGGCGGCTATGGCTACACCTTC | CASSFPGGGYGYTF
. | TRBJ1-2 | TRBV19 | . | TGTGCCAGTAGTATAGATGAGGCAGGGAATAGAGTTTATCAGGGCTACACCTTC | CASSIDEAGNRVYQGYTF
. | TRBJ2-7 | TRBV5-8 | . | TGTGCCAGCCCCCAAGGGGGGGCAGCGGGGGAGCAGTACTTC | CASPQGGAAGEQYF
. | TRBJ2-4 | TRBV19 | TRBD1 | TGTGCCAGTAGTTTGACGGGACAGGGCAGCAACATTCAGTACTTC | CASSLTGQGSNIQYF
once | TRBJ2-1 | TRBV7-9 | TRBD1 | TGTGCCAGCAGCTCGACAGGGGAGGTTGAGCAGTTCTTC | CASSSTGEVEQFF
. | TRBJ2-3 | TRBV5-1 | TRBD2 | TGCGCCAGCAGCCCGAACGGACTAGCGTCTAGCACAGATACGCAGTATTTT | CASSPNGLASSTDTQYF
once | TRBJ2-6 | TRBV6-1 | TRBD2 | TGTGCCAGCAGGCCGGGGGGCTCTGGGGCCAACGTCCTGACTTTC | CASRPGGSGANVLTF
. | TRBJ2-1 | TRBV7-6 | TRBD2 | TGTGCCAGCAGCTTAGAGTTAGCGGGAGTGAAGTATGACAATGAGCAGTTCTTC | CASSLELAGVKYDNEQFF
. | TRBJ2-7 | TRBV7-9 | . | TGTGCCAGCAGCTTAGCAGGGAGCGACGAGCAGTACTTC | CASSLAGSDEQYF
. | TRBJ2-7 | TRBV6-5 | . | TGTGCCAGCAGTTCCCCCCCGCAGGGGAAAAACGAGCAGTACTTC | CASSSPPQGKNEQYF
. | TRBJ2-5 | TRBV11-3 | TRBD1 | TGTGCCAGCAGCTTAAGGGCAGGGGGAATGGAGACCCAGTACTTC | CASSLRAGGMETQYF
. | TRBJ2-5 | TRBV6-6 | TRBD2 | TGTGCCAGCAGTTACTCAAAGACTAGCGGCCAAGAGACCCAGTACTTC | CASSYSKTSGQETQYF
. | TRBJ2-7 | TRBV30 | . | TGTGCCTGGAGTGAGGACTCCCCTCGGAGCGAGCAGTACTTC | CAWSEDSPRSEQYF
. | TRBJ2-5 | TRBV27 | TRBD1 | TGTGCCAGCAGTAGACAGGGGGAAGAGACCCAGTACTTC | CASSRQGEETQYF
. | TRBJ2-7 | TRBV30 | TRBD1 | TGTGCCTGGAGTGTTGACGGACAGGGGGGACTCCGCTACGAGCAGTACTTC | CAWSVDGQGGLRYEQYF
. | TRBJ2-2 | TRBV9 | . | TGTGCCAGCAGCGTAGGGGCGCCACAGAACACCGGGGAGCTGTTTTTT | CASSVGAPQNTGELFF
. | TRBJ2-7 | TRBV6-6 | TRBD2 | TGTGCCAGCAGCCGGAAGGGACTAGCAAGCTCCTACGAGCAGTACTTC | CASSRKGLASSYEQYF
. | TRBJ2-1 | TRBV19 | . | TGTGCCAGTAGTATGGTTTTGGGGACTTACTACAATGAGCAGTTCTTC | CASSMVLGTYYNEQFF
. | TRBJ2-1 | TRBV27 | TRBD2 | TGTGCTAGCAGTTTATCTCGCGGGAGCTATGAGCAGTTCTTC | CASSLSRGSYEQFF
. | TRBJ1-1 | TRBV29-1 | TRBD1 | TGCAGCGTTGAAGAGCCCGTCGACAGGGGAAGCCCTGAAGCTTTCTTT | CSVEEPVDRGSPEAFF
. | TRBJ2-1 | TRBV7-8 | TRBD2 | TGTGCCAGCAGCTTAGTGGCGGGAGTTACCAATGAGCAGTTCTTC | CASSLVAGVTNEQFF
. | TRBJ2-4 | TRBV6-5 | . | TGTGCCAGCAGTTCCCTTAAGAAAAACAGTCAGTACTTC | CASSSLKKNSQYF
. | TRBJ1-1 | TRBV28 | . | TGTGCCAGCAGTTTCCAGGCAGGGGCCCTTCACACTGAAGCTTTCTTT | CASSFQAGALHTEAFF
. | TRBJ2-7 | TRBV27 | . | TGTGCCAGCCGGAGAGGGGGCTACGAGCAGTACTTC | CASRRGGYEQYF
. | TRBJ1-1 | TRBV7-2 | . | TGTGCCAGCAGCTTTGGGCAGGGCTATGAAGCTTTCTTT | CASSFGQGYEAFF
. | TRBJ2-7 | TRBV9 | TRBD2 | TGTGCCAGCAGCGTAGGACTAGCGGGAGGGCCAGACGAGCAGTACTTC | CASSVGLAGGPDEQYF
. | TRBJ2-7 | TRBV6-5 | TRBD2 | TGTGCCAGCAGTTACTGGGCGGGAGGGGGCTCCTACGAGCAGTACTTC | CASSYWAGGGSYEQYF
once | TRBJ1-1 | TRBV10-3 | . | TGTGCCATCCGGGGGGCCCTTCCGAACACTGAAGCTTTCTTT | CAIRGALPNTEAFF
. | TRBJ2-3 | TRBV2 | TRBD1 | TGTGCCAGCAGTGAAGCGGGGACAGCTCTCACAGATACGCAGTATTTT | CASSEAGTALTDTQYF
. | TRBJ2-7 | TRBV2 | . | TGTGCCAGCAGTGGGAGAGACAGGCCAACGGAGCAGTACTTC | CASSGRDRPTEQYF
. | TRBJ1-2 | TRBV6-5 | TRBD1 | TGTGCCAGCAGACGCACAGGGGGAACGCCTGGCTACACCTTC | CASRRTGGTPGYTF
once | TRBJ2-7 | TRBV19 | . | TGTGCCAGTAGTATGAGGCTAGCTGGGTCCTACGAGCAGTACTTC | CASSMRLAGSYEQYF
. | TRBJ2-7 | TRBV18 | TRBD1 | TGTGCCAGCTCACGAACCGGGACAGGGTTTTACGAGCAGTACTTC | CASSRTGTGFYEQYF
. | TRBJ1-1 | TRBV21-1 | . | TGTGCCAGCAGCAAAGCCCGCGCAGGAGGGAGGAGTGGGACTGAAGCTTTCTTT | CASSKARAGGRSGTEAFF
. | TRBJ1-2 | TRBV19 | . | TGTGCCAGTAGTATAGCCGAGGACAGCTATGGCTACACCTTC | CASSIAEDSYGYTF
few | TRBJ1-2 | TRBV27 | . | TGTGCCAGCAGTTATGAACAGGGTCATGGCTACACCTTC | CASSYEQGHGYTF
. | TRBJ2-1 | TRBV9 | . | TGTGCCAGCAGCGTAGGGTCTAGCGTCTACAATGAGCAGTTCTTC | CASSVGSSVYNEQFF
once | TRBJ2-3 | TRBV29-1 | . | TGCAGCGTTGGGTCAGGGGGGAACACAGATACGCAGTATTTT | CSVGSGGNTDTQYF
. | TRBJ2-2 | TRBV4-3 | TRBD2 | TGCGCCAGTCGCCGCGGACTAGTCGTAACCGGGGAGCTGTTTTTT | CASRRGLVVTGELFF
once | TRBJ1-3 | TRBV25-1 | . | TGTGCCAGCAGTGTCGGTGCTGGAAACACCATATATTTT | CASSVGAGNTIYF
. | TRBJ1-1 | TRBV2 | . | TGTGCCAGCAGTGCGACTGACCCGTCACTGAAAGCTTTCTTT | CASSATDPSLKAFF
. | TRBJ2-3 | TRBV5-1 | TRBD2 | TGCGCCAGCAGCATCGGGACTAGCGGTTCCACAGATACGCAGTATTTT | CASSIGTSGSTDTQYF
. | TRBJ2-3 | TRBV2 | . | TGTGCCAGCAGTGGTGGGCCAAATACGCAGTATTTT | CASSGGPNTQYF
. | TRBJ2-7 | TRBV6-5 | . | TGTGCCAGCAGCTCCAGCCGGGGTATGTTCGACGAGCAGTACTTC | CASSSSRGMFDEQYF
. | TRBJ1-2 | TRBV30 | . | TGTGCCTGGAGTGCCTCTAACTATGGCTACACCTTC | CAWSASNYGYTF
. | TRBJ2-1 | TRBV6-1 | TRBD1 | TGTGCCAGCAGCGGCCGGGACAGGGGGCTCAATGAGCAGTTCTTC | CASSGRDRGLNEQFF
. | TRBJ2-7 | TRBV7-2 | . | TGTGCCAGCAGCCCAACAGGGCCAAGCTCCTACGAGCAGTACTTC | CASSPTGPSSYEQYF
. | TRBJ2-7 | TRBV25-1 | . | TGTGCCAGCAGTGAGCCGACAGGTCTCTACGAGCAGTACTTC | CASSEPTGLYEQYF
. | TRBJ1-4 | TRBV2 | . | TGTGCCAGCACCGGGGGGACAACTAATGAAAAACTGTTTTTT | CASTGGTTNEKLFF
. | TRBJ1-2 | TRBV5-1 | TRBD1 | TGCGCCAGCACCGACAGGGAGGTTGGCTACACCTTC | CASTDREVGYTF